Reported below is one T cell receptor beta chain. Trimming pared 2 bases from V and 2 bases from J, leaving 9 bases between. The CDR3 runs to 14 residues. Germline CDR1 reads SGHRS; CDR2 reads YFSETQ. The repertoire was sequenced with immunoSEQ multiplex PCR; TCRdb's copy has only in-frame clones and lacks some. The sample holds over 45,000 clones, about 90% seen once. This sample was taken from a study of T cell changes during pregnancy in multiple sclerosis. The chain employs TRBV5-1 and TRBJ2-3, with D perhaps TRBD1 (5 bases). Here the sequenced sample was CD4+ T cells from peripheral blood mononuclear cells, taken in the second trimester of pregnancy. This TCR came from a female donor with multiple sclerosis, enrolled in a pregnancy study. For the CDR3, the DNA is TGCGCCAGCAGCTTTCAGGGTTACACAGATACGCAGTATTTT. Its translation: CASSFQGYTDTQYF.